This T cell receptor beta chain was sequenced in a study of shared clonotypes between healthy human individuals. Study background: A couple of women and three men aged 18 to 49 served as donors.

Study-level points and caveats: Rarefaction showed sorted-subset sequencing was incomplete despite large depth.

As concerns this clone: Antigen unknown.

Only in-frame clones appear in the TCRdb table, and some are missing; sequencing was by immunoSEQ multiplex PCR. The sample shows 500,000 to 550,000 clones, roughly 95% of them seen only once. The CDR3 extends over 14 amino acids. Germline CDR1 reads MNHNS; CDR2 reads SASEGT. V dropped 6 bases and J dropped 4 bases, with 16 bases sitting between them. Material for sequencing was naive CD4+ T cells sorted from blood. Subset noted: CD45RA+ positively selected. This receptor was obtained from a woman aged 25 to 45 in good health. The J gene is TRBJ2-7, the V gene TRBV6-1; possible D gene TRBD2, 6 bases. The chain's CDR3 is CASRWNDGGYEQYF. The CDR3 DNA reads as TGTGCCAGCAGATGGAACGACGGAGGGTACGAGCAGTACTTC.